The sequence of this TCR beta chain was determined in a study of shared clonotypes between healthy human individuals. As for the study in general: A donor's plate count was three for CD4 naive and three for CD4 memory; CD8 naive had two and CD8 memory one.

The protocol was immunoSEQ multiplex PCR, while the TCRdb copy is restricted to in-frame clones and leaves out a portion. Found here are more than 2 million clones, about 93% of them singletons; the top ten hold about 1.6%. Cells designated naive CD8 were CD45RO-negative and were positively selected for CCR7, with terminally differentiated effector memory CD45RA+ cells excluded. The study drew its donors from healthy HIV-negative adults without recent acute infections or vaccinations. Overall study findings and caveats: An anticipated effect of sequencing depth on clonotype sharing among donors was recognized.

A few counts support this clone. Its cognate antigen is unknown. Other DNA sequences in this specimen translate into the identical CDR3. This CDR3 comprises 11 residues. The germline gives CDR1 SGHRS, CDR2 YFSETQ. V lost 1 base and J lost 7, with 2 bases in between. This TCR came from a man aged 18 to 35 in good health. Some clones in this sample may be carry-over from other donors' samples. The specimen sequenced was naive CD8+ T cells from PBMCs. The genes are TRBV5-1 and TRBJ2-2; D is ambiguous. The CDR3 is CASSLNGELFF. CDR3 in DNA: TGCGCCAGCAGCTTGAACGGGGAGCTGTTTTTT.